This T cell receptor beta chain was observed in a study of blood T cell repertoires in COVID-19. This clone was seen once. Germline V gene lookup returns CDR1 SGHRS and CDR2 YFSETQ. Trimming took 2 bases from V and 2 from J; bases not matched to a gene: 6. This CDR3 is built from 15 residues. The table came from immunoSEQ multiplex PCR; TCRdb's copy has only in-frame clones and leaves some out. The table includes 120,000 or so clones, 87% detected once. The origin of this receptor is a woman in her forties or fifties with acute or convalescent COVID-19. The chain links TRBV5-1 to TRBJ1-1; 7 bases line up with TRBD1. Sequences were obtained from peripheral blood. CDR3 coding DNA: TGCGCCAGCAGCTTCAACCGACAGGGAAACACTGAAGCTTTCTTT. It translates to CASSFNRQGNTEAFF.